The clone carrying this TCR beta chain was observed a handful of times. The antigen remains unidentified. Reverse transcribing all isolated RNA meant expressed TCRB transcripts were sequenced. Each sample of naive, central memory or regulatory T cells had, on average, roughly 3.4 million reads. This table comes from immunoSEQ multiplex PCR, and its TCRdb copy is limited to in-frame clones, with some not included. The sample consists of nearly 350,000 clones, approximately 10% of them appearing once. V gave up 10 bases and J gave up 6 bases; unmatched junction bases: 3. The CDR3 is 12 amino acids. Germline-derived CDR1 and CDR2 are LNHDA and SQIVND (reference sequence). This entry comes from a study of beta chain features in type 1 diabetes. Findings and limits, study-wide: Fewer junction insertions and more nucleotide deletions appeared in type 1 diabetes patients. TCRB CDR3s from Type 1 diabetes patients were moderately but significantly shorter in all four CD4+ subsets.

Sorting of CD4+ naive, central memory, regulatory and stem cell-like memory cells was performed via CD45RO/CCR7/CD25/CD127/CD95/CD27. Purities over 95% were achieved in all sorted populations. This chain joins TRBV19 and TRBJ1-6; 7 bases map to TRBD1. The source is a man aged 25-45 years with type 1 diabetes. The sample comprised central memory CD4+ T cells from blood. The CDR3 is CATRQGNSPLHF. The CDR3 DNA is TGTGCCACCCGACAGGGTAATTCACCCCTCCACTTT.